The sequence of this T cell receptor (beta chain) was determined in a study of CXCR3-negative and CXCR3-positive naive CD8 T cells. Study-wide background: TRB reads totalled about 140 million, about 1.5 +/- 0.3 million per library. Overall study findings and caveats: TRB CDR3 properties were used to infer TCR strength, and surface CD5 was comparable between naive subsets.

The authors prepared UMI-labeled TRB cDNA libraries by 5' RACE. Using the 5' RACE reads, TCRdb records one entry per CDR3 protein without DNA. The sample data list 100,000 to 150,000 distinct CDR3 sequences. About this clonotype itself: The antigen is undetermined.

The CDR3 has 16 amino acids. In germline, CDR1 is SGHRS, CDR2 YFSETQ. Sorts performed in triplicate captured hundreds of thousands of cells each from every CD8+ T cell subset. Naive CD8+ T cells carried a CD45RO-CCR7+CD27+CD95- phenotype. The gene calls are TRBV5-1 and TRBJ2-3; lacking DNA, the TRBD1 call made by TCRdb goes unchecked. The source is a human donor in good health. Some clones in this sample may be carry-over from other donors' samples. The sequencing input was naive CXCR3- CD8+ T cells from blood. Regarding subset: CD45RO-CCR7+CD27+CD95- naive CD8+ T cells lacking CXCR3 (TNR3-). CDR3 region: CASSWGWTGATDTQYF.